This TCR beta chain was captured by sequencing in a study of blood T cell repertoires in COVID-19 (dated by TCRdb to the early 2020s). Background for the entire study: Samples covering the acute and convalescent phases of COVID-19 were provided by collaborators in the United States, Italy and Spain. The material from the prospective study consisted of cDNA or gDNA derived from T cells, B-cell-depleted T cells, or PBMCs. Deeply sampled blood TCRbeta repertoires from subjects exposed to, actively infected with, or recovered from COVID-19 were included in the dataset. The repertoires were made available in a free public database intended to serve as a resource for research on the immune response to SARS-CoV-2. Samples came from the ongoing ImmuneRACE study (first 160 participants) plus 1,254 subjects from 6 global collaborators. The sample metadata nearly always contained a de-identified subject ID, COVID-19 status, age in years and sex. HLA class I and class II types, where available, came from metadata supplied by the sample provider rather than from assay-based typing. Results the study describes overall, beyond this receptor: The amount of clinical and demographic metadata varied by source and participant and was provided uncurated.

TCRbeta CDR3 regions were amplified from genomic DNA using the immunoSEQ Assay, a bias-controlled multiplex PCR. In the paper's pipeline: Within the assay, amplification of reference gene primers was used to estimate how many nucleated cells each sample contained. Sequence reads were collapsed and filtered to measure the absolute abundance of every unique TCRbeta CDR3 rearrangement. For each sample, productive Simpson clonality was calculated by taking the square root of Simpson's diversity index across productive rearrangements. TCRdb obtained this table from immuneACCESS and retained in-frame rearrangements with V and J assigned. These tables miss some clones; where compared with another copy, unresolved V genes account for less than half of the shortfall, and the remainder is unexplained. The V and J calls and clone size are taken from that table; D and trimming were inferred from the DNA. Within this sample are 150,000 to 200,000 clones, with about nine tenths of them counted one time only. The ten largest make up approximately 9% of the sample.

Participants in the prospective study were aged about 18 to 95 years, lived in some 24 United States geographic areas, and enrolled through a virtual design. Cohort assignment in the prospective study relied on participant-reported clinical history from a screening survey and a study questionnaire. Recovered participants in ImmuneRACE Cohort 3 were defined as having two consecutive negative NP/OP PCR tests, clearance from a healthcare professional, or resolution of symptoms. In the prospective study, mobile phlebotomists collected whole blood, serum and a nasopharyngeal or oropharyngeal swab from each participant. Over a roughly 2-month period, participants in the prospective study had the option of providing additional blood draws and questionnaires. Blood samples from the prospective study were shipped frozen or at room temperature prior to DNA extraction. This clone occurred once. Its antigen is unknown. No qualities accompany the bases; no much larger clone lies one base away.

CDR1 and CDR2 were assigned from the germline V gene (reference sequence) as SGHNT and YYREEE. V is reduced by 4 bases and J by 1 base, leaving a spacing of 8 bases between them. CDR3 length: 13 amino acids, cysteine to phenylalanine. The only DNA kept is the CDR3, 39 bases in frame from the first base. The chain is encoded by TRBV5-4 joined to TRBJ2-5; too little of a D gene remains to name it. Sequenced: PBMCs or T cells enriched from blood (not recorded which). The source of this sequence is a woman younger than 30 who had recovered from COVID-19. The CDR3 protein sequence reads: CASSPTRQETQYF. The sequence in DNA is TGTGCCAGCAGCCCGACTCGCCAAGAGACCCAGTACTTC.